The rows below give T cell receptor beta chains drawn from one sample of a study of regulatory T cells in long-lasting Graves disease. TCRdb analysed the multiplex PCR reads with MiXCR anew, one entry per CDR3 protein. The sample yields around 510,000 distinct CDR3 sequences, around 20% seen once. Specimen: peripheral blood mononuclear cells (PBMCs), collected when the disease was refractory, from a patient treated with antithyroid drugs. The source of these receptors is a female donor with Graves disease. CDR3s include the opening cysteine and the closing phenylalanine or tryptophan. The D gene is left open where the match is weak. Only part of the rows carry a size: once, few, many, or a class if the clone is expanded.

CDR3 protein: CASSPGHLTGLQETQYF; CDR3 DNA: TGTGCCAGCAGTCCGGGACATCTAACGGGTTTACAAGAGACCCAGTACTTC; J gene: TRBJ2-5; CDR3 length: 17; V gene: TRBV28; clone size: many; D gene: NA
CDR3 protein: CASIPGLAGGLHEQYF; CDR3 DNA: TGTGCCAGCATTCCGGGACTAGCGGGAGGGCTCCACGAGCAGTACTTC; J gene: TRBJ2-7; CDR3 length: 16; V gene: TRBV6-1; clone size: many; D gene: TRBD2
CDR3 protein: CASSFRRETQYF; CDR3 DNA: TGTGCCAGCAGTTTTCGGAGAGAGACCCAGTACTTC; J gene: TRBJ2-5; CDR3 length: 12; V gene: TRBV28; clone size: NA; D gene: NA
CDR3 protein: CASTLGASGDYEQYF; CDR3 DNA: TGTGCCAGCACCCTAGGGGCTAGCGGAGACTACGAGCAGTACTTC; J gene: TRBJ2-7; CDR3 length: 15; V gene: TRBV12-3/TRBV12-4; clone size: many; D gene: TRBD2
CDR3 protein: CASSLNLQPDQPQHF; CDR3 DNA: TGTGCCAGCAGTTTAAACTTGCAACCGGATCAGCCCCAGCATTTT; J gene: TRBJ1-5; CDR3 length: 15; V gene: TRBV28; clone size: NA; D gene: NA
CDR3 protein: CASSSSRGRLNTEAFF; CDR3 DNA: TGCGCCAGCAGCTCAAGCCGGGGCAGGCTGAACACTGAAGCTTTCTTT; J gene: TRBJ1-1; CDR3 length: 16; V gene: TRBV5-1; clone size: many; D gene: NA
CDR3 protein: CSVADPSGEAFF; CDR3 DNA: TGCAGCGTTGCGGACCCGAGCGGGGAAGCTTTCTTT; J gene: TRBJ1-1; CDR3 length: 12; V gene: TRBV29-1; clone size: once; D gene: NA
CDR3 protein: CASRSPGQDFGGANVLTF; CDR3 DNA: TGTGCCAGCAGAAGTCCGGGACAGGATTTTGGTGGGGCCAACGTCCTGACTTTC; J gene: TRBJ2-6; CDR3 length: 18; V gene: TRBV2; clone size: few; D gene: TRBD1
CDR3 protein: CASRRRGERYGYTF; CDR3 DNA: TGTGCCAGCAGAAGGAGAGGGGAGCGCTATGGCTACACCTTC; J gene: TRBJ1-2; CDR3 length: 14; V gene: TRBV28; clone size: many; D gene: NA
CDR3 protein: CSVERQGYNYGYTF; CDR3 DNA: TGCAGCGTTGAGAGGCAGGGGTATAACTATGGCTACACCTTC; J gene: TRBJ1-2; CDR3 length: 14; V gene: TRBV29-1; clone size: many; D gene: NA
CDR3 protein: CAWSASGLNTEAFF; CDR3 DNA: TGTGCCTGGAGTGCGTCGGGACTGAACACTGAAGCTTTCTTT; J gene: TRBJ1-1; CDR3 length: 14; V gene: TRBV30; clone size: NA; D gene: NA
CDR3 protein: CASKPEGNIQYF; CDR3 DNA: TGTGCCAGCAAGCCTGAAGGGAACATTCAGTACTTC; J gene: TRBJ2-4; CDR3 length: 12; V gene: TRBV2; clone size: many; D gene: NA
CDR3 protein: CASSWGQPAYEQYF; CDR3 DNA: TGTGCCAGCAGTTGGGGACAGCCGGCCTACGAGCAGTACTTC; J gene: TRBJ2-7; CDR3 length: 14; V gene: TRBV6-2/TRBV6-3; clone size: NA; D gene: TRBD1
CDR3 protein: CASSSSGTGVSNQPQHF; CDR3 DNA: TGTGCAAGTAGTAGTTCGGGGACAGGGGTTAGCAATCAGCCCCAGCATTTT; J gene: TRBJ1-5; CDR3 length: 17; V gene: TRBV19; clone size: NA; D gene: TRBD1
CDR3 protein: CASSGAPTGANTEAFF; CDR3 DNA: TGTGCCAGCAGCGGAGCCCCGACAGGGGCGAACACTGAAGCTTTCTTT; J gene: TRBJ1-1; CDR3 length: 16; V gene: TRBV13; clone size: few; D gene: TRBD1
CDR3 protein: CASSLPGLRRGETQYF; CDR3 DNA: TGCGCCAGCAGCTTACCGGGCCTCAGGAGAGGAGAGACCCAGTACTTC; J gene: TRBJ2-5; CDR3 length: 16; V gene: TRBV5-1; clone size: NA; D gene: NA
CDR3 protein: CATSDRVAGAYEQYF; CDR3 DNA: TGTGCCACCAGTGATAGAGTAGCGGGAGCCTACGAGCAGTACTTC; J gene: TRBJ2-7; CDR3 length: 15; V gene: TRBV24-1; clone size: many; D gene: TRBD2
CDR3 protein: CASSLDGRGSYEQYF; CDR3 DNA: TGTGCCAGCAGCTTAGACGGGAGAGGGTCCTACGAGCAGTACTTC; J gene: TRBJ2-7; CDR3 length: 15; V gene: TRBV5-6; clone size: many; D gene: NA
CDR3 protein: CSAPGTGRHPLQKLFF; CDR3 DNA: TGCAGTGCTCCCGGGACAGGGCGACACCCCCTCCAAAAACTGTTTTTT; J gene: TRBJ1-4; CDR3 length: 16; V gene: TRBV20-1; clone size: many; D gene: TRBD1
CDR3 protein: CAWSDRHQDEQYF; CDR3 DNA: TGTGCCTGGAGTGACCGACATCAAGACGAGCAGTACTTC; J gene: TRBJ2-7; CDR3 length: 13; V gene: TRBV30; clone size: few; D gene: NA
CDR3 protein: CASSFRWGETQYF; CDR3 DNA: TGCGCCAGCAGCTTTAGATGGGGGGAGACCCAGTACTTC; J gene: TRBJ2-5; CDR3 length: 13; V gene: TRBV5-1; clone size: few; D gene: NA
CDR3 protein: CAIRRITGDGNTIYF; CDR3 DNA: TGTGCCATCAGGAGGATTACAGGGGATGGAAACACCATATATTTT; J gene: TRBJ1-3; CDR3 length: 15; V gene: TRBV10-3; clone size: few; D gene: TRBD1
CDR3 protein: CASSLTGLVHEQYF; CDR3 DNA: TGTGCCAGCAGCTTAACGGGACTAGTCCACGAGCAGTACTTC; J gene: TRBJ2-7; CDR3 length: 14; V gene: TRBV7-8; clone size: many; D gene: TRBD2
CDR3 protein: CASSLLAGSSYNEQFF; CDR3 DNA: TGTGCCAGCAGCTTACTAGCGGGCAGCTCCTACAATGAGCAGTTCTTC; J gene: TRBJ2-1; CDR3 length: 16; V gene: TRBV7-6; clone size: NA; D gene: TRBD2
CDR3 protein: CASSAVNPRDPFQETQYF; CDR3 DNA: TGTGCCAGCAGCGCCGTAAACCCACGGGACCCATTCCAAGAGACCCAGTACTTC; J gene: TRBJ2-5; CDR3 length: 18; V gene: TRBV9; clone size: few; D gene: NA
CDR3 protein: CASKTSGTNTGELFF; CDR3 DNA: TGCGCCAGCAAGACTAGCGGGACGAACACCGGGGAGCTGTTTTTT; J gene: TRBJ2-2; CDR3 length: 15; V gene: TRBV5-1; clone size: many; D gene: TRBD2
CDR3 protein: CASSFPGKKETQYF; CDR3 DNA: TGTGCCAGCAGCTTTCCGGGGAAGAAAGAGACCCAGTACTTC; J gene: TRBJ2-5; CDR3 length: 14; V gene: TRBV7-8; clone size: many; D gene: NA
CDR3 protein: CSVERQGAGEQYF; CDR3 DNA: TGCAGCGTTGAGCGGCAGGGGGCGGGGGAGCAGTACTTC; J gene: TRBJ2-7; CDR3 length: 13; V gene: TRBV29-1; clone size: few; D gene: TRBD1
CDR3 protein: CATSDGPADTEAFF; CDR3 DNA: TGTGCCACCAGTGATGGTCCCGCTGACACTGAAGCTTTCTTT; J gene: TRBJ1-1; CDR3 length: 14; V gene: TRBV24-1; clone size: once; D gene: NA
CDR3 protein: CASSPGLAGVLASYEQYF; CDR3 DNA: TGTGCCAGCAGTCCCGGACTAGCGGGAGTTCTTGCCTCCTACGAGCAGTACTTC; J gene: TRBJ2-7; CDR3 length: 18; V gene: TRBV28; clone size: many; D gene: TRBD2
CDR3 protein: CASSHRGGRGTGETQYF; CDR3 DNA: TGCGCCAGCAGCCATAGAGGAGGGAGAGGGACAGGAGAGACCCAGTACTTC; J gene: TRBJ2-5; CDR3 length: 17; V gene: TRBV4-1; clone size: NA; D gene: TRBD1
CDR3 protein: CASSRTPGTEAFF; CDR3 DNA: TGTGCCAGCAGTCGGACCCCGGGCACTGAAGCTTTCTTT; J gene: TRBJ1-1; CDR3 length: 13; V gene: TRBV27; clone size: many; D gene: NA
CDR3 protein: CASSEAQREKLFF; CDR3 DNA: TGTGCCAGCAGTGAAGCGCAGAGGGAAAAACTGTTTTTT; J gene: TRBJ1-4; CDR3 length: 13; V gene: TRBV6-1; clone size: NA; D gene: NA
CDR3 protein: CSVGQDRGVGNTGELFF; CDR3 DNA: TGCAGCGTTGGGCAGGACAGGGGAGTAGGGAACACCGGGGAGCTGTTTTTT; J gene: TRBJ2-2; CDR3 length: 17; V gene: TRBV29-1; clone size: many; D gene: TRBD1
CDR3 protein: CASSLDLAGYNEQFF; CDR3 DNA: TGTGCCAGCAGCTTAGATCTAGCTGGTTACAATGAGCAGTTCTTC; J gene: TRBJ2-1; CDR3 length: 15; V gene: TRBV11-2; clone size: NA; D gene: NA
CDR3 protein: CASSLEVGGHRYTF; CDR3 DNA: TGTGCCAGCAGCTTGGAAGTAGGGGGCCATCGCTACACCTTC; J gene: TRBJ1-2; CDR3 length: 14; V gene: TRBV5-6; clone size: NA; D gene: TRBD1
CDR3 protein: CASTHRGGTLLEQYF; CDR3 DNA: TGTGCCAGCACCCACAGGGGAGGGACCCTGTTGGAGCAGTACTTC; J gene: TRBJ2-7; CDR3 length: 15; V gene: TRBV6-1; clone size: few; D gene: NA
CDR3 protein: CASSQDRARGWYGYTF; CDR3 DNA: TGTGCCAGCAGCCAAGATCGAGCCAGGGGTTGGTATGGCTACACCTTC; J gene: TRBJ1-2; CDR3 length: 16; V gene: TRBV3-1; clone size: few; D gene: NA
CDR3 protein: CASSYLGITEAFF; CDR3 DNA: TGTGCCAGCAGTTATTTGGGCATTACTGAAGCTTTCTTT; J gene: TRBJ1-1; CDR3 length: 13; V gene: TRBV6-2/TRBV6-3; clone size: many; D gene: NA
CDR3 protein: CASSGTSGATGELFF; CDR3 DNA: TGTGCCAGCAGCGGGACTAGCGGGGCCACCGGGGAGCTGTTTTTT; J gene: TRBJ2-2; CDR3 length: 15; V gene: TRBV7-8; clone size: few; D gene: TRBD2
CDR3 protein: CAIKARREDSGELFF; CDR3 DNA: TGTGCCATCAAAGCTCGGCGGGAAGACTCCGGGGAGCTGTTTTTT; J gene: TRBJ2-2; CDR3 length: 15; V gene: TRBV10-3; clone size: few; D gene: NA
CDR3 protein: CASSPTGEWRPEAFF; CDR3 DNA: TGTGCCAGCAGCCCGACAGGGGAGTGGAGGCCTGAAGCTTTCTTT; J gene: TRBJ1-1; CDR3 length: 15; V gene: TRBV14; clone size: few; D gene: TRBD1
CDR3 protein: CASRVDGPNTEAFF; CDR3 DNA: TGTGCCAGTAGGGTGGACGGTCCGAACACTGAAGCTTTCTTT; J gene: TRBJ1-1; CDR3 length: 14; V gene: TRBV19; clone size: many; D gene: NA
CDR3 protein: CSAREAGIYEQYF; CDR3 DNA: TGCAGTGCTAGAGAGGCAGGGATCTACGAGCAGTACTTC; J gene: TRBJ2-7; CDR3 length: 13; V gene: TRBV20-1; clone size: few; D gene: NA
CDR3 protein: CASSLVGAKGAQYF; CDR3 DNA: TGTGCCAGCAGCTTAGTTGGCGCGAAGGGGGCCCAGTACTTC; J gene: TRBJ2-5; CDR3 length: 14; V gene: TRBV7-9; clone size: NA; D gene: NA
CDR3 protein: CASSPFGTGLYEQYF; CDR3 DNA: TGTGCCAGCTCACCGTTCGGGACAGGGCTATACGAGCAGTACTTC; J gene: TRBJ2-7; CDR3 length: 15; V gene: TRBV18; clone size: few; D gene: TRBD1
CDR3 protein: CASASGQGGWEQYF; CDR3 DNA: TGTGCCAGCGCGAGCGGACAGGGAGGATGGGAGCAGTACTTC; J gene: TRBJ2-7; CDR3 length: 14; V gene: TRBV25-1; clone size: many; D gene: TRBD1
CDR3 protein: CASRAGGNQPQHF; CDR3 DNA: TGTGCCAGCAGAGCCGGGGGGAATCAGCCCCAGCATTTT; J gene: TRBJ1-5; CDR3 length: 13; V gene: TRBV2; clone size: many; D gene: NA
CDR3 protein: CASSLGSGHYYEQYF; CDR3 DNA: TGTGCCAGCAGCTTAGGCTCTGGGCATTACTACGAGCAGTACTTC; J gene: TRBJ2-7; CDR3 length: 15; V gene: TRBV7-6; clone size: many; D gene: NA
CDR3 protein: CASSAVGQNYEQYF; CDR3 DNA: TGTGCCAGCAGTGCAGTCGGTCAAAACTACGAGCAGTACTTC; J gene: TRBJ2-7; CDR3 length: 14; V gene: TRBV6-1; clone size: many; D gene: NA
CDR3 protein: CASSSPESHEQYF; CDR3 DNA: TGTGCCAGCAGCTCACCAGAATCCCACGAGCAGTACTTC; J gene: TRBJ2-7; CDR3 length: 13; V gene: TRBV5-4; clone size: NA; D gene: NA
CDR3 protein: CASSPGQGGAQETQYF; CDR3 DNA: TGTGCCAGCAGCCCAGGACAGGGAGGAGCACAAGAGACCCAGTACTTC; J gene: TRBJ2-5; CDR3 length: 16; V gene: TRBV12-3/TRBV12-4; clone size: many; D gene: TRBD1
CDR3 protein: CASTQGEVQEKLFF; CDR3 DNA: TGTGCCAGCACCCAAGGGGAGGTTCAAGAAAAACTGTTTTTT; J gene: TRBJ1-4; CDR3 length: 14; V gene: TRBV7-9; clone size: NA; D gene: NA
CDR3 protein: CASSLAGRDSETQYF; CDR3 DNA: TGTGCTAGCAGCTTAGCTGGGCGGGACTCAGAGACCCAGTACTTC; J gene: TRBJ2-5; CDR3 length: 15; V gene: TRBV7-7; clone size: many; D gene: NA
CDR3 protein: CASSQDSHPQETQYF; CDR3 DNA: TGTGCCAGCAGCCAAGATTCCCACCCTCAAGAGACCCAGTACTTC; J gene: TRBJ2-5; CDR3 length: 15; V gene: TRBV3-1; clone size: many; D gene: NA
CDR3 protein: CASSNGRAHGYTF; CDR3 DNA: TGTGCCAGCAGCAATGGCAGGGCGCATGGCTACACCTTC; J gene: TRBJ1-2; CDR3 length: 13; V gene: TRBV6-1; clone size: once; D gene: NA
CDR3 protein: CASSYDAGATYGYTF; CDR3 DNA: TGTGCCAGCAGTTACGATGCGGGGGCGACCTATGGCTACACCTTC; J gene: TRBJ1-2; CDR3 length: 15; V gene: TRBV6-5; clone size: many; D gene: NA